The source of this T cell receptor beta chain is a study of blood T cell repertoires in COVID-19 (dated by TCRdb to about 2020). Background on the whole study: The collaborator samples originated in the United States, Italy and Spain and spanned the acute and convalescent phases of COVID-19. Sample metadata almost always included a de-identified subject ID, COVID-19 status, age in years and sex. The repertoires were made available in a free public database intended to serve as a resource for research on the immune response to SARS-CoV-2. HLA class I and class II types, where available, came from metadata supplied by the sample provider rather than from assay-based typing. Samples came from the ongoing ImmuneRACE study (first 160 participants) plus 1,254 subjects from 6 global collaborators. The prospective study material was composed of cDNA or gDNA derived from T cells, B-cell-depleted T cells, or PBMCs. Deeply sampled blood TCRbeta repertoires from subjects exposed to, actively infected with, or recovered from COVID-19 were included in the dataset. Broader findings and caveats from the paper: The quantity of clinical and demographic metadata differed by source and by participant and was supplied without curation.

In the prospective study, participants were about 18 to 95 years old, resided in under 30 geographic areas of the United States, and were enrolled through a virtual design. To assign participants to cohorts, the prospective study relied on clinical history that participants themselves reported in a screening survey and a study questionnaire. Exposed participants had been in contact, within 2 weeks of entering the study, with a person who had a PCR-confirmed or clinician-diagnosed case of COVID-19. In the prospective study, whole blood, serum and a nasopharyngeal or oropharyngeal swab were collected from each participant by mobile phlebotomists. Over a roughly 2-month period, participants in the prospective study had the option of providing additional blood draws and questionnaires. Before DNA extraction, prospective study blood samples were shipped either frozen or at room temperature. The immunoSEQ Assay, a bias-controlled multiplex PCR, was used to amplify TCRbeta CDR3 regions from genomic DNA. The original methods were these. The number of nucleated cells in each sample was estimated by amplification of reference gene primers within the assay. Sequence reads were collapsed and filtered to measure the absolute abundance of every unique TCRbeta CDR3 rearrangement. For each sample, productive Simpson clonality was calculated as the square root of Simpson's diversity index over productive rearrangements. TCRdb provides this immuneACCESS table in a form limited to in-frame rearrangements. Some clones are lacking; in checked studies, under half of them reflect an unresolved V gene, and why the rest are absent is not known. V, J and clone size derive from that table, while D and trimming were established from the DNA sequence. The sample profile shows some 240,000 clones; around 90% of them were found once. About 3.4% of the sample lies in the top ten.

This clone showed up just once. There is no known antigen for this receptor. The DNA is left out, because the CDR3 cannot be placed on it with certainty; the CDR3 is given as TCRdb lists it. The material sequenced was PBMCs or T cells enriched from blood (not recorded which). The sequence came from a woman between 35 and 50 years old who had been exposed to COVID-19.

CDR3 protein: CASSLQRGELFF. The chain joins TRBV18 to TRBJ2-2; the DNA was not used to check the table's D call, TRBD2. The CDR3 starts with the cysteine, ends with the phenylalanine, and has 12 residues. Per the germline V gene, KGHSH is the CDR1 and LQKENI is the CDR2.